These 18 T cell receptor beta chains were all obtained from the same sample, sequenced in a study of blood T cell repertoires in COVID-19. Libraries were prepared by immunoSEQ multiplex PCR; TCRdb keeps only in-frame clonotypes and omits some of them. The sample contains around 47,000 clones, just under 90% of which appear only once. Sequenced: peripheral blood. The source is a man in his forties with COVID-19, enrolled during active disease.

CDR3 DNA: TGTGCCAGCAGCGGAGGGACAGTGAACACTGAAGCTTTCTTT. This gives the protein CASSGGTVNTEAFF. The V gene is TRBV9, the J gene TRBJ1-1, with TRBD1 matching over 7 bases. Germline values: CDR1 SGDLS, CDR2 YYNGEE. The trim removed 3 bases at V and 0 bases at J, leaving 2 bases unmatched. The CDR3 sequence is 14 residues long.

The rearrangement uses TRBV6-6 and TRBJ2-3; TRBD2 aligns across 8 bases. CDR1 MNHNY and CDR2 SVGAGI come from the germline V gene (reference sequence). The CDR3 consists of 16 residues. After removal of 8 bases from V and 0 bases from J, the junction contained 10 bases not matched to a gene. The CDR3 DNA reads as TGTGCCAGCGGGGCGGTGGCGGGGGGTAGCACAGATACGCAGTATTTT. As protein: CASGAVAGGSTDTQYF.

This clone has only a few counts. This chain joins TRBV15 and TRBJ1-5; TRBD1 is a possible D gene (5 bases). The CDR3 extends over 17 amino acids. The germline V and J ends were trimmed by 2 bases and 1 base, with 15 bases remaining between them. Germline CDR1 and CDR2: LNHNV and YYDKDF (reference sequence). This chain's CDR3 is CATSRRGEVRSNQPQHF. The CDR3 region has the DNA TGTGCCACCAGCAGACGGGGGGAGGTCAGGAGCAATCAGCCCCAGCATTTT.

V and J are TRBV9 and TRBJ1-1; TRBD1 is a possible D gene (6 bases). The CDR3 totals 15 residues. Germline CDR1 SGDLS, CDR2 YYNGEE. Trimming shortened V by 3 bases and J by 2 bases, and 14 bases separated the two germline ends. The CDR3 sequence: CASSAKGGTNTEAFF. CDR3 DNA sequence: TGTGCCAGCAGCGCGAAGGGGGGGACAAACACTGAAGCTTTCTTT.

This chain links TRBV28 with TRBJ2-7, with D hard to call. Germline assignment: CDR1 MDHEN and CDR2 SYDVKM. The V end lost 8 bases, the J end lost 0 bases, and 14 bases lay between the germline ends. The CDR3 is made up of 14 amino acids. The CDR3 spells CASSRNAVSYEQYF. The CDR3 DNA sequence: TGTGCCAGCTCCCGTAACGCGGTCTCCTACGAGCAGTACTTC.

The chain has TRBV4-1 and TRBJ2-7; D might be TRBD2 (5 bases). Germline V gene data show CDR1 as MGHRA and CDR2 as YSYEKL. Deletions cut 7 bases from V and 6 bases from J, with 10 bases between. This CDR3 is built from 11 residues. CDR3 protein: CASTREGEQYF. As DNA, the CDR3 is TGCGCCAGCACTCGAGAGGGCGAGCAGTACTTC.

Only a few counts were recorded for this clone. The V and J genes are TRBV10-1 and TRBJ2-2, with 7 positions matching TRBD1. Trimming took 5 bases from V and 7 from J; bases not matched to a gene: 4. The CDR3 contains 13 residues. The V gene's germline CDR1 is WNHNN and CDR2 SYGVQD (reference sequence). CDR3 loop: CASSYRGNGELFF. CDR3 DNA sequence: TGCGCCAGCAGTTACAGGGGTAACGGGGAGCTGTTTTTT.

V is TRBV5-5 and J is TRBJ2-7; a weak D match, TRBD2 (6 bases). V lost 1 base and J 2 bases, leaving 10 bases between the germline ends. Germline V lookup: CDR1 SGHKS, CDR2 YYEKEE (reference sequence). The CDR3 loop spans 14 amino acids. CDR3 nucleotides: TGTGCCAGCAGCTTGCCGGGAGCGGCCTACGAGCAGTACTTC. It translates to CASSLPGAAYEQYF.

The chain has TRBV9 and TRBJ2-2, with 7 bases that match TRBD1. The CDR3 is 14 residues long. The germline V gene encodes CDR1 SGDLS and CDR2 YYNGEE. With V trimmed by 2 bases and J by 5 bases, 3 bases remained unmatched. The CDR3 coding sequence is TGTGCCAGCAGCGTCGAACAGGGGACCGGGGAGCTGTTTTTT. Its protein is CASSVEQGTGELFF. The variable domain in full, completed from reference TRBV9 and TRBJ2-2, reads DSGVTQTPKHLITATGQRVTLRCSPRSGDLSVYWYQQSLDQGLQFLIQYYNGEERAKGNILERFSAQQFPDLHSELNLSSLELGDSALYFCASSVEQGTGELFFGEGSRLTVL.

This sequence joins TRBV7-9 and TRBJ2-7, with D tentatively TRBD1 (5 bases). The CDR3 covers 13 residues. Trimming took 5 bases from V and 7 from J, leaving 15 bases between them. CDR1 and CDR2 (germline): SEHNR, FQNEAQ (reference sequence). CDR3 nucleotides: TGTGCCAGCAGCCCAAACGCCAGGGATGAGCAGTACTTC. Translated, it gives CASSPNARDEQYF.

In its sample, this clone was seen a few times. The rearrangement links TRBV3-1 (or the pseudogene TRBV3-2) to TRBJ1-3, with a possible D match to TRBD1 (6 bases). Germline V gene data show CDR1 as LGHDT and CDR2 as YNNKEL (reference sequence). This CDR3 region has 16 residues. Between the trimmed V and J ends, which lost 3 bases and 0 bases, there was a span of 12 bases. CDR3 sequence (DNA): TGTGCCAGCAGCCAGTCTGGACAGATCTCTGGAAACACCATATATTTT. Translation gives CASSQSGQISGNTIYF.

J is TRBJ1-5 and V is TRBV30, with D perhaps matching TRBD1 (5 bases). Germline V lookup: CDR1 GTSNPN, CDR2 SVGIG (reference sequence). The V gene lost 3 bases and the J gene lost 7 bases, with 13 bases spanning the gap. The CDR3 loop spans 13 amino acids. As DNA, the CDR3 is TGTGCCTGGAGCCAGGGTTTGGAGCAGCCCCAGCATTTT. This translates into CAWSQGLEQPQHF.

The rearrangement links TRBV10-3 to TRBJ2-3; 9 bases are shared with TRBD1. The trim removed 4 bases at V and 2 bases at J, leaving 4 bases unmatched. The germline CDR1 and CDR2 sequences are ENHRY and SYGVKD. The CDR3 runs 15 residues. CDR3 DNA: TGTGCCATCAGTGGGTTACAGGGGGCCACAGATACGCAGTATTTT. This encodes CAISGLQGATDTQYF.

The chain employs TRBV13 and TRBJ1-2; D possibly corresponds to TRBD1 (6 bases). The CDR3 is 14 residues long. CDR1 and CDR2 (germline): PRHDT, FYEKMQ (reference sequence). V gave up 0 bases and J gave up 4 bases, with 9 bases separating them. The CDR3 reads CASSLGVGGYGYTF. CDR3 DNA sequence: TGTGCCAGCAGCTTAGGGGTAGGGGGCTATGGCTACACCTTC.

This clone was observed a single time. The chain employs TRBV9 and TRBJ2-1; 8 nucleotides agree with TRBD2. The CDR3 sequence is 13 residues long. Trimming took 3 bases from V and 5 from J; bases not matched to a gene: 1. Germline CDR1 is SGDLS and CDR2 is YYNGEE. For the CDR3, the DNA is TGTGCCAGCAGCGGGACTAGCCACAATGAGCAGTTCTTC. It codes for CASSGTSHNEQFF.

The genes are TRBV29-1 and TRBJ2-1, with 13 bases lining up with TRBD2. With 2 bases clipped from V and 0 bases from J, the junction kept 7 bases outside the gene matches. The CDR3 length is 18 residues. Germline V lookup: CDR1 SQVTM, CDR2 ANQGSEA. This CDR3 is CSVEQPGLAGSSYNEQFF. The CDR3 bases are TGCAGCGTTGAACAGCCGGGACTAGCGGGGAGCTCCTACAATGAGCAGTTCTTC.

J is TRBJ2-2 and V is TRBV14; 7 bases match TRBD2. Germline V CDR1 and CDR2: SGHDN, FVKESK. This CDR3 spans 16 amino acids. The trim removed 3 bases at V and 0 bases at J, leaving 4 bases unmatched. The CDR3 sequence is CASSQVGGTNTGELFF. The CDR3 nucleotides read TGTGCCAGCAGCCAGGTGGGGGGGACGAACACCGGGGAGCTGTTTTTT.

V gene TRBV24-1 combines with J gene TRBJ1-1, with a weak D call TRBD1 (6 bases). CDR1 is KGHDR and CDR2 is SFDVKD in the germline V gene. The CDR3 has 15 residues. Trimming cost V 2 bases and J 4 bases, with 13 bases left between them. The CDR3 region has the DNA TGTGCCACCAGTGATTCCCAGGGGTTAGGCACTGAAGCTTTCTTT. Protein product: CATSDSQGLGTEAFF.